The following is a T cell receptor (beta chain) sequence with its context. Its antigen is not identified. This sample is part of a study of graft-versus-host responses after intestinal transplantation. Whole-study context: Grafts that recipients had were multivisceral, liver-intestinal, or isolated intestinal transplants. The recipients all started with anti-thymocyte globulin induction and then took tacrolimus and steroids for about 3 years.

The V gene's germline CDR1 is LGHNA and CDR2 YNFKEQ. The CDR3 sequence is 18 residues long. The V gene lost 1 base and the J gene lost 4 bases, with 23 bases spanning the gap. General observations from the study: The presence of high graft-versus-host to host-versus-graft clonal ratios in allografts characterized patients with graft-donor T cell macrochimerism.

Sequencing used immunoSEQ multiplex PCR; TCRdb keeps in-frame clones, though not all of them. The sample has 55,000 to 70,000 clones, around 90% seen once. The rearrangement links TRBV4-2 to TRBJ2-7, with D unresolved. The sample here was PBMCs, taken roughly 120 days after intestinal transplantation. The receptor's source is a human patient who received an intestinal transplant, so some T cells may come from the graft donor. The CDR3: CASSQAPVAGGGNYEQYF. DNA of the CDR3: TGTGCCAGCAGCCAAGCTCCGGTCGCAGGTGGCGGAAATTACGAGCAGTACTTC.